This TCR beta chain is drawn from a study of cytomegalovirus exposure and HLA in healthy donors (dated by TCRdb to between 2016 and 2019). In the study overall: In an earlier analysis of some 610 of the donors, 250 to 350 Gb of sequence data and roughly 100 million unique TCR beta sequences from roughly 190 million T cells were reported. Class I and class II HLA loci were covered by the typing at four-digit resolution. In addition to the first cohort of roughly 700 subjects, a separate validation cohort of 130 or so different subjects was used. Rather than using new phenotypic data, the later analysis identified candidate immune exposures from TCR beta sequences and from how often those sequences occurred across donors. Every discovery cohort repertoire had been produced on one sequencing platform. To predict cytomegalovirus infection status, the study combined high-throughput TCR immunosequencing, statistical association of individual TCRs with disease status, and machine learning. The study was designed to test whether signatures of past pathogen exposure could be identified by cataloging public T cell receptors. Using immunosequencing, the study profiled T cell repertoires from around 680 subjects and related those repertoires to cytomegalovirus serostatus. Roughly 5 DR-DQ haplotypes were handled as single units for association and clustering because linkage in the cohort was strong. In an earlier analysis of a few hundred of the donors, high-throughput TCR beta sequencing was used to judge whether each TCR beta V gene segment behaved as functional or pseudogenic. Of the roughly 400 genotyped donors, 65% to 90% were placed in the genetic ancestry cluster associated with self-reported Caucasian donors. In a later genetic analysis, genome-wide SNP genotypes for about 60% of the 666 donors were used, and that subset was treated as a discovery cohort. Typing coverage varied by locus: about 629-640 donors for A, B, C, DRB1 and DQB1; 500 to 550 for DQA1; nearly 610 for DPA1; 450 to 480 for DPB1. Approximately 310 gigabases of sequencing data and approximately 92 million unique TCR sequences made up an early release that covered around 640 HLA-typed donors. On average, around 240,000 unique TCR beta nucleotide sequences were sequenced per donor among some 430 genotyped donors of the cohort, with roughly 18% of those sequences being non-productive. Alongside the repertoire data, information on donor age, sex, ethnicity and CMV serostatus was compiled. A later analysis re-analyzed previously published TCR beta repertoires from several hundred donors and added high-resolution HLA genotyping to study TCR occurrence patterns. What the authors observed across the whole study: Specific HLA alleles were associated with roughly 17,000 TCR beta sequences at a false discovery rate of 0.05 in a later analysis. A later genetic analysis reported fewer N-insertions in productive TCRs among donors in an Asian-associated ancestry cluster than the roughly 650-donor mean. A cluster of highly shared sequence variants was judged likely to represent a technical artifact of the sequencing pipeline. An association between a missense DCLRE1C variant and V-gene and J-gene trimming of TCR beta chains was found in a later genetic analysis and replicated in an independent cohort. Across donors, most TCR sequences were observed very rarely, whereas some public TCRs were present in many individuals. HLA typing was unavailable for some donors at each locus, so association tests used only the typed subset. Presence/absence analyses assumed roughly uniform sequencing depth across donors, an assumption that may not hold. In a later analysis, HLA-associated TCR beta chains showed more clonal expansion and lower generation probabilities than non-associated chains that were equally common. The classifier was reported to diagnose cytomegalovirus status with high specificity and sensitivity in both the original cohort and the validation cohort. The earlier analysis of 450 to 700 of the donors excluded roughly 16 rarely observed V segments, including chromosome 9 orphons, because counts were too low. A few of the identified cytomegalovirus-associated TCR beta chains were confirmed in vitro to be specific for cytomegalovirus antigens. It was suggested by the authors that the approach could potentially be generalized to other disease states and immunological phenotypes. In an earlier analysis of some 550 of the donors, most TCR beta V segments were observed in productive rearrangements about 87% or about 30% of the time, broadly matching IMGT annotations. A later analysis found that most CMV-associated TCR beta chains appeared HLA-restricted, with HLA associations seemingly driven largely by CMV exposure. A total of about 150 TCR beta chains were listed by the study as associated with cytomegalovirus. In a later analysis, the rate of TCR association differed among HLA loci, with DRB1 alleles having the most associated TCRs and HLA-C alleles having the fewest. A further reported finding was that TCR beta sequences accurately predicted the HLA-A and HLA-B alleles for most subjects in the first cohort. Strong co-occurrence of HLA alleles, especially DR and DQ, made assigning TCR associations to individual alleles difficult. This cohort had only TCR beta chains sequenced, and the lack of alpha or paired-chain data limited which features could be detected. Linkage disequilibrium might explain the correlated functional status among segregating V segments, but an unknown experimental factor could not be excluded. Several of the top co-occurrence clusters appeared to be linked to parvovirus B19, influenza, CMV and Epstein-Barr virus, according to a later analysis. CMV serostatus was the only immune exposure information available for the cohort.

This clone has ten or more counts. No antigen is known for it. Per-base quality was not reported, and no clone a single base away is much larger than it. In total, 600 or so healthy bone marrow donors made up the cohort. At the time of sampling, every cohort member was nominally healthy, though immune exposures that went unrecorded were likely present. The donor tested CMV seronegative and was one of the 352 seronegative cohort members. Every donor gave a peripheral blood sample, and the peripheral blood mononuclear cells from that sample were used for TCR beta sequencing. Genomic DNA was extracted from the blood cell samples with the Qiagen DNeasy Blood Extraction Kit. Library method: the immunoSEQ multiplex PCR assay. For the multiplex PCR, a mixture combining 60 forward primers for TCR Vbeta segments and 13 reverse primers for TCR Jbeta segments was used. The CDR3 region of rearranged TCR beta genes was amplified from genomic DNA by a multiplex PCR assay. The Illumina HiSeq System was used to sequence the amplified TCR beta libraries as 87-base-pair reads. In the paper's pipeline: A later analysis tallied tens of millions of unique TCR beta chains across the 700 or so repertoires, and approximately 12 million of those chains were shared by two or more donors. A nearest-neighbor algorithm error-corrected the raw reads and collapsed the reads into unique sequences, merging closely related sequences to remove PCR and sequencing errors. Alignment of CDR3 sequences to IMGT reference sequences was used to assign V, D and J gene segments. For a sequence to be retained, a match of at least six nucleotides was required to both a V gene segment and a J gene segment. Rearrangements were called productive when the CDR3 lacked stop codons and stayed in frame with V and J; all others were non-productive. Following IMGT convention, CDR3 was defined as the stretch from the second conserved V-encoded cysteine to the conserved J-encoded phenylalanine. In an earlier analysis of just under 600 of the donors, sequences lacking an unambiguous match to a single V gene segment were excluded. An earlier analysis of 450 to 650 of the donors called V segments functional above 56.7% productive rearrangements and segregating when the between-donor standard deviation exceeded 5%. To diagnose cytomegalovirus status from the catalog of TCR beta chain sequences, a statistical classification framework was built. A later analysis assigned V and J genes by comparing TCR nucleotide sequences with IMGT/GENE-DB human TR gene sequences. The TCRdist pipeline was used in a later analysis to assign CDR3 sequences and most-parsimonious VDJ recombination scenarios. A later analysis defined each TCR beta chain by its CDR3 amino acid sequence plus V-gene family, and excluded reads lacking a unique V-gene family. In a later analysis, 500 to 700 highly shared, low-generation-probability nucleotide sequences were removed to address suspected cross-contamination and a sequencing artifact. In a later analysis, a clonal expansion index was calculated for each public chain from normalized within-repertoire ranks of inferred template counts. In a later analysis, generation probabilities were computed with a VDJ recombination model fitted to out-of-frame rearrangements, and the resulting probabilities were checked against IGoR. In a later analysis, TCR-TCR, TCR-HLA and TCR-CMV co-occurrence was scored with hypergeometric tests, and a repertoire-size bias correction was applied to TCR pairs. To estimate false discovery rates, a later analysis permuted the HLA or CMV assignments 20 times. A later analysis grouped co-occurring TCRs with DBSCAN, adding TCRdist sequence similarity when clustering within HLA-allele-positive subsets. Repertoires with fewer than 30,000 or more than 120,000 public chains were left out of co-occurrence clustering, as were a few repertoires with anomalous nucleotide sharing. This is the immuneACCESS table as TCRdb keeps it, with only in-frame sequences that have V and J called. A part of the clones is gone; compared with another copy, unresolved V genes explain less than half, and the rest is unexplained. V, J and clone size reflect that table, while D and trimming were determined from the DNA. The table for this sample lists some 130,000 clones; around four fifths of them were counted only once. Approximately 7.8% of the sample rests with the top ten.

Material for sequencing was PBMCs. This TCR was sampled from a male donor in good health and CMV-seronegative.

The CDR3 reads CASSQERGGQETQYF. The bases read TGCGCCAGCAGCCAAGAGCGGGGGGGCCAAGAGACCCAGTACTTC. The sequence is built from TRBV4-3 and TRBJ2-5; TRBD2 matches 9 bases in the middle. V is trimmed back by 0 bases and J by 1 base, and the junction contains 0 bases that no gene match accounts for. The CDR3 goes from the cysteine to the phenylalanine over 15 residues. Here the CDR3 DNA is all that survives: 45 bases in frame from base 1. CDR1 is given as LGHNA and CDR2 as YSLEER, both from the germline V gene.